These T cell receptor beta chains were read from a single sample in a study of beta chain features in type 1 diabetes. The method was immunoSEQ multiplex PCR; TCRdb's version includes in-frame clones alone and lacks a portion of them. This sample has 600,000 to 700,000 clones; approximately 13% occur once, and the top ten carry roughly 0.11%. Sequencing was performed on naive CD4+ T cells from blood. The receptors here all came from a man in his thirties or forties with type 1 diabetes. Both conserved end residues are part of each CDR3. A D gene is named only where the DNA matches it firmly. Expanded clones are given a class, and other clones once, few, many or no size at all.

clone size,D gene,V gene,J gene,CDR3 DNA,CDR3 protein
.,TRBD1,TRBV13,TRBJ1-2,TGTGCCAGCAGCTTGGGACAGGTACAAAACTATGGCTACACCTTC,CASSLGQVQNYGYTF
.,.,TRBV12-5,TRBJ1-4,TGTGCTAGTGGTTTTCTATCGGAGGAAAAACTGTTTTTT,CASGFLSEEKLFF
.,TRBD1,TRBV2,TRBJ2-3,TGTGCCAGCAGTACACAGGGGTTAGGCACAGATACGCAGTATTTT,CASSTQGLGTDTQYF
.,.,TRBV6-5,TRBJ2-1,TGTGCCAGCAGAGCATACAATGAGCAGTTCTTC,CASRAYNEQFF
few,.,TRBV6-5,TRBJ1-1,TGTGCCAGCAACCAAGGAAGGCAGATCGCTGAAGCTTTCTTT,CASNQGRQIAEAFF
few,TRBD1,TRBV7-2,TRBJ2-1,TGTGCCAGCAGCTCACAGGGGGCGAATGAGCAGTTCTTC,CASSSQGANEQFF
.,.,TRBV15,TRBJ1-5,TGTGCCACCAGCAGAGATCGACCAGGGTTGTATAGCAATCAGCCCCAGCATTTT,CATSRDRPGLYSNQPQHF
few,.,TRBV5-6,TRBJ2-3,TGTGCCAGCAGCCCCCTCGGAGGTAGCCTCGCAGATACGCAGTATTTT,CASSPLGGSLADTQYF
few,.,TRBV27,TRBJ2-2,TGTGCCAGCAGCACAGCCGGGGAGCTGTTTTTT,CASSTAGELFF
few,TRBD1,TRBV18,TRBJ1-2,TGTGCCAGCTCACGGGGACAGGAAGATGGCTACACCTTC,CASSRGQEDGYTF
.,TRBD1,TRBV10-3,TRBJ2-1,TGTGCCATCAGTGACAGGGGGTTATTGAATGAGCAGTTCTTC,CAISDRGLLNEQFF
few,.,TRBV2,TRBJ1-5,TGTGCCAGCAGTGAACAGACTAGTCAGCCCCAGCATTTT,CASSEQTSQPQHF
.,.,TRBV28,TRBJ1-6,TGTGCCAGCAGCCCGGGACTCTATTCACCCCTCCACTTT,CASSPGLYSPLHF
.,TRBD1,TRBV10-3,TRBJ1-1,TGTGCCATCAGTGTGGACAGGGCCACTGAAGCTTTCTTT,CAISVDRATEAFF
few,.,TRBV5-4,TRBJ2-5,TGTGCCAGCAGCTTGCGAGGGGGAGGGGAGACCCAGTACTTC,CASSLRGGGETQYF
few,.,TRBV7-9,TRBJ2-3,TGTGCCAGCAGTCCCTCCGGGGATGGGGATACGCAGTATTTT,CASSPSGDGDTQYF
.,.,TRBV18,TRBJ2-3,TGTGCCAGCTCACCAACCCATAGCACAGATACGCAGTATTTT,CASSPTHSTDTQYF
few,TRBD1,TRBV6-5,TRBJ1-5,TGTGCCAGCAGTCCCCGGACAGGGGAAGCGATACCCCAGCATTTT,CASSPRTGEAIPQHF
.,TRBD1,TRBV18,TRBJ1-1,TGTGCCAGCTCACCGCAATCGGGACAGGGTGAAGCTTTCTTT,CASSPQSGQGEAFF
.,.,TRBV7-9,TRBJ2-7,TGTGCCAGCAGCCCGATTCTGGGAATTTACGAGCAGTACTTC,CASSPILGIYEQYF
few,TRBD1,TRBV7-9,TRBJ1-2,TGTGCCAGCAGCCGGGACAGCGGGGGCTACACCTTC,CASSRDSGGYTF
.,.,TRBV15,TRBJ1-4,TGTGCCACCAGCAGAGATCACGGGGGCAGCGGCGAAAAACTGTTTTTT,CATSRDHGGSGEKLFF
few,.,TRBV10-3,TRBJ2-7,TGTGCCATCAGTGAAATGGAGCGCGAGCAGTACTTC,CAISEMEREQYF
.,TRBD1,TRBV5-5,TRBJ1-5,TGTGCCAGCAGCTTGGGACCCGGGACAGGTAAACAGCCCCAGCATTTT,CASSLGPGTGKQPQHF
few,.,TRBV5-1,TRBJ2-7,TGCGCCAGCAGCTCCGGGGCCGGGACGGTCATACCCAACGAGCAGTACTTC,CASSSGAGTVIPNEQYF
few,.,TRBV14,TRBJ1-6,TGTGCCAGCAGCCTCGCGGAGACACCCCTCCACTTT,CASSLAETPLHF
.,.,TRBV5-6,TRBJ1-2,TGTGCCAGCAGCTTGGGAGTTCCCGGCTACACCTTC,CASSLGVPGYTF
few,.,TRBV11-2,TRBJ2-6,TGTGCCAGCAGCTTAGGCAGAGTTAACGGGGCCAACGTCCTGACTTTC,CASSLGRVNGANVLTF
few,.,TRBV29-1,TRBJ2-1,TGCAGCGTTCCCCTGCAAGGAGATGAGCAGTTCTTC,CSVPLQGDEQFF
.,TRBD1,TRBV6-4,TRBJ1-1,TGTGCCACCCGGACAGGGGGCTGGGGGACTGAAGCTTTCTTT,CATRTGGWGTEAFF
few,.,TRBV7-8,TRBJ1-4,TGTGCCAGCAGCTTAGCGCAGGGATATAGAACAACTAATGAAAAACTGTTTTTT,CASSLAQGYRTTNEKLFF
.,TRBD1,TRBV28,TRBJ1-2,TGTGCCAGCAGTGGAGGACAGGCGGGGGATATTGGCTACACCTTC,CASSGGQAGDIGYTF
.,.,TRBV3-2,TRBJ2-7,TGTGCCAGACAACGGGAGCAGTACTTC,CARQREQYF
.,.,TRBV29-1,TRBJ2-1,TGCAGCGTTGGTATGGGCGACCCGGGCCATGAGCAGTTCTTC,CSVGMGDPGHEQFF
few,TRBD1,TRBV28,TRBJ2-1,TGTGCCAGCGGAGGAGGACAGGTCTCCTACAATGAGCAGTTCTTC,CASGGGQVSYNEQFF
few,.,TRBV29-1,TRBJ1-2,TGCAGCGTTGTTCCCCTGACAGGATGGAGTGGCTACACCTTC,CSVVPLTGWSGYTF
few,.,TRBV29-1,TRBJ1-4,TGCAGCGTTCCCTCCCCGGAAGCTAATGAAAAACTGTTTTTT,CSVPSPEANEKLFF
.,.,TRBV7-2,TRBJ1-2,TGTGCCAGCAGGGGCAACTATGGCTACACCTTC,CASRGNYGYTF
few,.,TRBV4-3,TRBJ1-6,TGCGCCAGCGGCGAATCAATAAGGAATTCACCCCTCCACTTT,CASGESIRNSPLHF
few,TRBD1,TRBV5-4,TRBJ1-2,TGTGCCAGCAGTACGCCGGGACAGGCCCACTATGGCTACACCTTC,CASSTPGQAHYGYTF
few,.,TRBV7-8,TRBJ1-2,TGTGCCAGCAGCTTAGTGCAGCCTCCTAACTATGGCTACACCTTC,CASSLVQPPNYGYTF
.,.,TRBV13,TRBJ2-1,TGTGCCAGCAGCTTAGTTGGGGGGTCCTACAATGAGCAGTTCTTC,CASSLVGGSYNEQFF
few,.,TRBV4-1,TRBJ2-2,TGCGCCAGCAGCCCCGGGACAACGAACACCGGGGAGCTGTTTTTT,CASSPGTTNTGELFF
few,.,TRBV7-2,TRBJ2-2,TGTGCCAGCAGCCCCAGCGGAATCACCGGGGAGCTGTTTTTT,CASSPSGITGELFF
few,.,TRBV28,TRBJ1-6,TGTGCCAGCAGCATAGGGGGGGGTGCCAATTCACCCCTCCACTTT,CASSIGGGANSPLHF
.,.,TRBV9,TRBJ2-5,TGTGCCAGCAGCGTAGGGGCTATAGAGACCCAGTACTTC,CASSVGAIETQYF
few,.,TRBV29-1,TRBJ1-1,TGCAGCGTAGTAGGATATCTTAACACTGAAGCTTTCTTT,CSVVGYLNTEAFF
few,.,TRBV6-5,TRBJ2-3,TGTGCCAGCAGGCCCGCCGGCACAGATACGCAGTATTTT,CASRPAGTDTQYF
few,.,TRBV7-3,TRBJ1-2,TGTGCCAGCAGCTTAACTGGGCCAGACGATGGCTACACCTTC,CASSLTGPDDGYTF
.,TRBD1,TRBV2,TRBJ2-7,TGTGCCAGCAGCACCCTAGGACAGGGTGTATCGTACGAGCAGTACTTC,CASSTLGQGVSYEQYF
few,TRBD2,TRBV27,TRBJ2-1,TGTGCCAGCAGTTTATGGGCTAGCGGGTACAATGAGCAGTTCTTC,CASSLWASGYNEQFF
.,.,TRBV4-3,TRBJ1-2,TGCGCCAGCGTAAACAGGTATGGCTACACCTTC,CASVNRYGYTF
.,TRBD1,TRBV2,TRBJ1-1,TGTGCCAGCATTAGGGACAGGGACGACACTGAAGCTTTCTTT,CASIRDRDDTEAFF
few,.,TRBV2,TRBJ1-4,TGTGCCAGCGGTGAAAAACTGTTTTTT,CASGEKLFF
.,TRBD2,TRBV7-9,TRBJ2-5,TGTGCCAGCACCCACGGGGGGAGAGAGACCCAGTACTTC,CASTHGGRETQYF
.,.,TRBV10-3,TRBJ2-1,TGTGCCATCAGGGCTGGGGGGCTACAACACTACAATGAGCAGTTCTTC,CAIRAGGLQHYNEQFF
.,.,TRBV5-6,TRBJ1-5,TGTGCCAGCAGCTTCGGGAGCAATCAGCCCCAGCATTTT,CASSFGSNQPQHF